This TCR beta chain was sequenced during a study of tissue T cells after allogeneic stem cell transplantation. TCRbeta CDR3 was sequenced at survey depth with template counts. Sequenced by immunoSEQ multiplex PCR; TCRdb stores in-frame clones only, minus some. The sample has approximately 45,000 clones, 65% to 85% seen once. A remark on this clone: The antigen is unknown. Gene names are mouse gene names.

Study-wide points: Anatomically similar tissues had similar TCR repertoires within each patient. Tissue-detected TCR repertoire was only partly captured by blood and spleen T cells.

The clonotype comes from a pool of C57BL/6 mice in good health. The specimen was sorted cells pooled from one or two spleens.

CDR3 sequence: CASSLGAEVFF. The sequenced part of the CDR3 DNA is TGTGCCAGCAGCCTAGGAGCAGAAGTCTTC. The V and J genes are TRBV13-3 and TRBJ1-1; D gene uncertain. Read coverage stops 1 residue before the CDR3 terminus; the germline J gene supplies the remainder. V lost 5 bases to trimming and J lost 6 bases, with 8 bases between them. The CDR3 totals 11 residues. In germline, CDR1 is NNHDY, CDR2 SYVADS.